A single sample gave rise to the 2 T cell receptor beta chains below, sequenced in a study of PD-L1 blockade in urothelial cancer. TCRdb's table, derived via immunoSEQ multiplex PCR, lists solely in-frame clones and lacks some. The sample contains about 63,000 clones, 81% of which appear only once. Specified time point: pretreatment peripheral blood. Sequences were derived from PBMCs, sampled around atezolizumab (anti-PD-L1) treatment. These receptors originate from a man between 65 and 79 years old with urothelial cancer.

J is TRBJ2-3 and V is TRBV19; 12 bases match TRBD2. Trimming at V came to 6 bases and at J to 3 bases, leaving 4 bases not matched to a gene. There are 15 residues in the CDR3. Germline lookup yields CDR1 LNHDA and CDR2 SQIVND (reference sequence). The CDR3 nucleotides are TGTGCCAGTAGGCCTAGCGGGAGGGGAACAGATACGCAGTATTTT. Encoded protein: CASRPSGRGTDTQYF.

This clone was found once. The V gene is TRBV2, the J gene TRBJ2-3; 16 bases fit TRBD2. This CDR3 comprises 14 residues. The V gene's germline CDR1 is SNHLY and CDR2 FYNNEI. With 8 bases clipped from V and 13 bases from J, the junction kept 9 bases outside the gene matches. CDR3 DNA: TGTGCCAGCCGGACCGGGACTAGCGGGGGGGCCAAGTATTTT. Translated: CASRTGTSGGAKYF.